Listed below are T cell receptor beta chains from one sample, sequenced in a study of shared clonotypes between healthy human individuals. Produced via immunoSEQ multiplex PCR; TCRdb's table is partial and in-frame only. The table lists about 480,000 clones, 70% to 80% of them singletons. The specimen sequenced was PBMCs. The receptor set was obtained from a woman in her 40s in good health. Some clones in this sample may be carry-over from other donors' samples. The CDR3 runs from the conserved cysteine through the conserved F or W. A D gene is named only where the DNA matches it firmly.

v_call: TRBV29-1
d_call: NA
j_call: TRBJ2-5
cdr3_aa: CSVEDRWLQETQYF

v_call: TRBV29-1
d_call: TRBD2
j_call: TRBJ2-1
cdr3_aa: CSVGGTSGSMEQFF

v_call: TRBV19
d_call: NA
j_call: TRBJ2-6
cdr3_aa: CASSGRESAGANVLTF

v_call: TRBV29-1
d_call: TRBD2
j_call: TRBJ2-5
cdr3_aa: CSERDAQETQYF

v_call: TRBV9
d_call: NA
j_call: TRBJ1-2
cdr3_aa: CASSLTATYGYTF

v_call: TRBV6-5
d_call: NA
j_call: NA
cdr3_aa: CASRDQGYEQYF

v_call: TRBV5-8
d_call: TRBD2
j_call: TRBJ2-7
cdr3_aa: CASSWGLAGDEQYF

v_call: TRBV27
d_call: NA
j_call: TRBJ1-4
cdr3_aa: CASSKGGLRTNEKLFF

v_call: TRBV5-1
d_call: NA
j_call: TRBJ2-1
cdr3_aa: CASSLGGRAPGNEQFF

v_call: TRBV6-4
d_call: NA
j_call: TRBJ2-3
cdr3_aa: CASSRGTLGTDTQYF

v_call: TRBV30
d_call: TRBD1
j_call: TRBJ1-1
cdr3_aa: CAWSRDRGNEAFF

v_call: TRBV7-2
d_call: NA
j_call: TRBJ1-5
cdr3_aa: CASSSSVWRPNQPQHF

v_call: TRBV10-3
d_call: NA
j_call: TRBJ2-3
cdr3_aa: CAIRKLGSSTDTQYF

v_call: TRBV7-2
d_call: NA
j_call: TRBJ2-1
cdr3_aa: CASSLVEGHNEQFF

v_call: TRBV10-3
d_call: NA
j_call: TRBJ1-3
cdr3_aa: CAISEATGLSGNTIYF

v_call: TRBV9
d_call: NA
j_call: TRBJ2-1
cdr3_aa: CASSVAGARGNEQFF

v_call: TRBV7-3
d_call: NA
j_call: TRBJ2-3
cdr3_aa: CASSREPSDTQYF

v_call: TRBV14
d_call: NA
j_call: TRBJ1-1
cdr3_aa: CASSQSEGGMNTEAFF

v_call: TRBV4-2
d_call: NA
j_call: TRBJ2-7
cdr3_aa: CASSQLGDKTYEQYF

v_call: TRBV10-2
d_call: NA
j_call: NA
cdr3_aa: CASLSPGQHSYEQYF

v_call: TRBV15
d_call: NA
j_call: TRBJ2-1
cdr3_aa: CATSRVQEQFF

v_call: TRBV5-1
d_call: TRBD1
j_call: TRBJ1-2
cdr3_aa: CASSWNGQVRRYGYTF

v_call: TRBV11-2
d_call: NA
j_call: TRBJ1-1
cdr3_aa: CASSQYNTEAFF

v_call: TRBV6-1
d_call: TRBD1
j_call: TRBJ2-1
cdr3_aa: CASSAFRTGEYEQFF

v_call: TRBV30
d_call: NA
j_call: TRBJ2-5
cdr3_aa: CAWSHRGQETQYF

v_call: TRBV27
d_call: NA
j_call: TRBJ2-1
cdr3_aa: CASSFGSASYNEQFF

v_call: TRBV5-1
d_call: TRBD2
j_call: TRBJ2-3
cdr3_aa: CASSLVPSGNTDTQYF

v_call: TRBV21-1
d_call: NA
j_call: TRBJ2-1
cdr3_aa: CASSTRTSGRSHNEQFF

v_call: TRBV2
d_call: TRBD2
j_call: TRBJ2-7
cdr3_aa: CASSRTSGASEQYF

v_call: TRBV30
d_call: TRBD2
j_call: TRBJ2-7
cdr3_aa: CAWSAGPTSTGYEQYF

v_call: TRBV30
d_call: NA
j_call: TRBJ1-4
cdr3_aa: CAWSGLAPDKKLFF

v_call: TRBV30
d_call: NA
j_call: TRBJ2-5
cdr3_aa: CAWSPDSAGTQYF

v_call: TRBV28
d_call: NA
j_call: TRBJ1-4
cdr3_aa: CASSLIRGAGNEKLFF

v_call: TRBV5-1
d_call: NA
j_call: TRBJ1-2
cdr3_aa: CASSLWDHYGYTF

v_call: TRBV2
d_call: TRBD2
j_call: TRBJ2-1
cdr3_aa: CASATAGEAEQFF

v_call: TRBV7-3
d_call: TRBD2
j_call: TRBJ2-1
cdr3_aa: CASSPLAGGRGNEQFF

v_call: TRBV7-2
d_call: TRBD1
j_call: TRBJ1-4
cdr3_aa: CASSLEARGKLFF

v_call: TRBV5-6
d_call: TRBD2
j_call: TRBJ2-3
cdr3_aa: CASSFGLAGGMIDTQYF

v_call: TRBV6-6
d_call: TRBD2
j_call: TRBJ2-7
cdr3_aa: CASSYGGGEQYF

v_call: TRBV28
d_call: NA
j_call: TRBJ2-5
cdr3_aa: CASSLFRGMETQYF

v_call: TRBV20-1
d_call: NA
j_call: TRBJ2-4
cdr3_aa: CSARDLNIQYF

v_call: TRBV2
d_call: NA
j_call: TRBJ1-1
cdr3_aa: CASSTTAGNTEAFF

v_call: TRBV23-1
d_call: NA
j_call: TRBJ2-4
cdr3_aa: CASSHLLAKNIQYF

v_call: TRBV28
d_call: TRBD1
j_call: TRBJ2-1
cdr3_aa: CASSWGQGGYNEQFF

v_call: TRBV28
d_call: TRBD2
j_call: TRBJ2-1
cdr3_aa: CASSATSVNEQFF